The 17 T cell receptor beta chains given below trace back to one sample, sequenced in a study of T-cell reconstitution after alpha-beta-depleted transplantation in children. Preparing the TCRbeta library involved the use of unique molecular identifiers. From the PCR reads, TCRdb called clonotypes with MiXCR, one entry per CDR3 protein. The sample holds 220,000 or so distinct CDR3 sequences, around 7.8% seen once. Sequenced here: PBMCs, mostly from graft donor cells, sampled 180 days after TCRalphabeta/CD19-depleted stem cell transplant. These receptors were obtained from a male patient under 18 who had a stem cell transplant for acute lymphoblastic leukemia, so the T cells may come from the graft donor.

This clonotype appeared many times. The chain couples TRBV20-1 to TRBJ2-7; TRBD2 matches 8 bases. Trimming took 5 bases from V and 2 from J; bases not matched to a gene: 5. The CDR3 runs to 13 residues. CDR1 is DFQATT, CDR2 SNEGSKA, per germline (reference sequence). In DNA form, the CDR3 reads TGCAGTGCTCGACTAGCGTTTCCCTACGAGCAGTACTTC. Its protein is CSARLAFPYEQYF.

CDR3 sequence: CASSFQGAANYGYTF. DNA for the CDR3: TGTGCCAGTAGTTTCCAGGGGGCCGCTAACTATGGCTACACCTTC. The genes are TRBV19 and TRBJ1-2; 8 bases are a match to TRBD1. Trimming cost V 5 bases and J 0 bases; bases outside gene matches: 5. Germline CDR1 LNHDA, CDR2 SQIVND (reference sequence). The CDR3 length is 15 residues. The full variable domain, its missing parts supplied by reference TRBV19 and TRBJ1-2, is DGGITQSPKYLFRKEGQNVTLSCEQNLNHDAMYWYRQDPGQGLRLIYYSQIVNDFQKGDIAEGYSVSREKKESFPLTVTSAQKNPTAFYLCASSFQGAANYGYTFGSGTRLTVV.

This clonotype was picked up many times. The chain employs TRBV29-1 and TRBJ2-2; D perhaps matches TRBD1 (5 bases). Trimming stripped 0 bases from V and 5 bases from J, with 10 bases between. The V gene's germline CDR1 is SQVTM and CDR2 ANQGSEA. The CDR3 runs 14 residues. CDR3 in DNA: TGCAGCGTTGAAGATCCAGGGTGGACCGGGGAGCTGTTTTTT. Amino acids: CSVEDPGWTGELFF.

This clonotype occurred many times. The chain carries TRBV20-1 and TRBJ2-1; 8 nucleotides agree with TRBD2. This CDR3 has 16 residues. Trimming took 0 bases from V and 1 from J; bases not matched to a gene: 5. The germline V gene has CDR1 DFQATT and CDR2 SNEGSKA (reference sequence). The DNA for the CDR3 is TGCAGTGCTAGAGACTACCGACTAGCGTCCTACAATGAGCAGTTCTTC. It yields the protein CSARDYRLASYNEQFF.

This clonotype has a count of ten or more. J is TRBJ1-2 and V is TRBV9; TRBD1 might be the D (5 bases). The germline gives CDR1 SGDLS, CDR2 YYNGEE. The CDR3 is made up of 15 amino acids. V lost 0 bases and J lost 4, with 13 bases in between. The CDR3: CASSVAEGPLYGYTF. The CDR3 coding sequence is TGTGCCAGCAGCGTAGCCGAGGGGCCACTCTATGGCTACACCTTC.

The sample holds many counts of this clonotype. The chain links TRBV6-1 to TRBJ1-6; TRBD1 is a possible D gene (5 bases). Per germline, CDR1 MNHNS and CDR2 SASEGT. V lost 6 bases and J 7 bases, leaving 19 bases between the germline ends. This CDR3 has 16 residues. CDR3 bases: TGTGCCAGCAGCTCTGTACTGATACAGGAAAATTCACCCCTCCACTTT. Translation: CASSSVLIQENSPLHF.

This clonotype was detected ten times or more. The chain combines TRBV7-9 with TRBJ1-2, with D perhaps TRBD1 (5 bases). V was shortened by 6 bases and J by 1 base, with 15 bases between the two germline ends. Germline V gene lookup returns CDR1 SEHNR and CDR2 FQNEAQ (reference sequence). This CDR3 is built from 15 residues. CDR3 residues: CASSPDRSLNYGYTF. The DNA of the CDR3 is TGTGCCAGCAGTCCCGACAGAAGTCTTAACTATGGCTACACCTTC. Combining the CDR3 with reference TRBV7-9 and TRBJ1-2 gives the whole variable domain DTGVSQNPRHKITKRGQNVTFRCDPISEHNRLYWYRQTLGQGPEFLTYFQNEAQLEKSRLLSDRFSAERPKGSFSTLEIQRTEQGDSAMYLCASSPDRSLNYGYTFGSGTRLTVV.

The chain links TRBV20-1 to TRBJ1-2; 9 bases match TRBD1. Germline values: CDR1 DFQATT, CDR2 SNEGSKA (reference sequence). V gave up 8 bases and J gave up 3 bases; unmatched junction bases: 13. The CDR3 is made up of 15 amino acids. This chain's CDR3 is CSLNGLGQGHYGYTF. As DNA, the CDR3 is TGCAGTCTTAACGGCCTCGGACAGGGGCACTATGGCTACACCTTC.

This clonotype was observed at least ten times. The V gene is TRBV7-2, the J gene TRBJ2-2; maybe TRBD1 (5 bases). V shed 2 bases and J shed 1 base, with 17 bases lying between them. Germline V gives CDR1 SGHTA, CDR2 FQGNSA. CDR3 size: 18 residues. The CDR3 reads CASSLWTWGELNTGELFF. DNA for the CDR3: TGTGCCAGCAGCTTATGGACATGGGGCGAACTGAACACCGGGGAGCTGTTTTTT.

This clonotype was seen repeatedly, ten times or more. The chain employs TRBV29-1 and TRBJ2-7; D might be TRBD1 or TRBD2, each matching 5 bases. Germline CDR1 SQVTM, CDR2 ANQGSEA. The CDR3 extends over 11 amino acids. V was clipped by 6 bases and J by 3 bases, with 9 bases between them. The CDR3 sequence: CSVGDHYEQYF. CDR3 nucleotides: TGCAGCGTGGGGGACCACTACGAGCAGTACTTC.

This clonotype was detected ten times or more. The V gene is TRBV9, the J gene TRBJ2-1; D is possibly TRBD1 or TRBD2 (6 bases each). The germline V gene has CDR1 SGDLS and CDR2 YYNGEE. V was pared by 3 bases and J by 7 bases, with 14 bases between. The CDR3 loop spans 14 amino acids. The CDR3 here is CASSDLGGFNEQFF. The CDR3 DNA reads TGTGCCAGCAGCGACCTCGGGGGCTTTAATGAGCAGTTCTTC.

This clonotype has at least ten counts. The chain couples TRBV28 to TRBJ2-3, with a tentative D call TRBD1 (6 bases). This CDR3 has 14 amino acids. Germline-derived CDR1 and CDR2 are MDHEN and SYDVKM. V lost 8 bases and J lost 1, with 13 bases in between. As DNA, the CDR3 is TGTGCCAGCGGGTCCGGGACACGCACAGATACGCAGTATTTT. It encodes CASGSGTRTDTQYF.

At least ten counts were recorded for this clonotype. The gene calls are TRBV12-3 or TRBV12-4 and TRBJ1-2, with unresolved D. The CDR3 is 12 residues long. With 4 bases removed from V and 8 bases from J, the gap between germline ends came to 11 bases. The CDR3 is CASSWRVGGYTF. The CDR3 region has the DNA TGTGCCAGCAGTTGGAGGGTGGGGGGCTACACCTTC.

This sequence joins TRBV4-3 and TRBJ2-3; 7 bases are a match to TRBD2. The ends lost 1 base at V and 3 bases at J; junction bases unmatched: 1. This CDR3 is built from 14 residues. From germline, CDR1 is LGHNA and CDR2 YSLEER. The CDR3 coding sequence is TGCGCCAGCAGCCAAGGGGAGGGTACAGATACGCAGTATTTT. Translating it yields CASSQGEGTDTQYF.

The rearrangement joins TRBV7-3 to TRBJ1-1; no clear D gene. The CDR3 covers 13 residues. V lost 1 base and J 11 bases, leaving 14 bases between the germline ends. Germline CDR1 is SGHTA and CDR2 is FQGTGA. CDR3 residues: CASSLIPGLDAFF. The CDR3 DNA reads TGTGCCAGCAGCTTAATCCCGGGTCTTGACGCTTTCTTT.

This clonotype showed up many times. This chain uses TRBV7-9 with TRBJ2-1, with D perhaps TRBD1 (6 bases). This CDR3 is 18 amino acids long. Trimming shortened V by 2 bases and J by 4 bases, and 21 bases separated the two germline ends. Germline CDR1 SEHNR, CDR2 FQNEAQ (reference sequence). CDR3 protein: CASSLKGVHTTLYNEQFF. CDR3 in DNA: TGTGCCAGCAGCTTAAAGGGGGTACACACGACCCTTTACAATGAGCAGTTCTTC.

This clonotype was counted many times. The rearrangement links TRBV6-5 to TRBJ1-1; 9 positions agree with TRBD1. J lost 2 bases, V lost 3 bases, and 7 bases had no gene match. Looked up from germline, CDR1 is MNHEY and CDR2 is SVGAGI. CDR3 length: 16 residues. The CDR3 region is CASSYARTGANTEAFF. The CDR3 bases are TGTGCCAGCAGTTATGCCCGGACAGGGGCAAACACTGAAGCTTTCTTT.